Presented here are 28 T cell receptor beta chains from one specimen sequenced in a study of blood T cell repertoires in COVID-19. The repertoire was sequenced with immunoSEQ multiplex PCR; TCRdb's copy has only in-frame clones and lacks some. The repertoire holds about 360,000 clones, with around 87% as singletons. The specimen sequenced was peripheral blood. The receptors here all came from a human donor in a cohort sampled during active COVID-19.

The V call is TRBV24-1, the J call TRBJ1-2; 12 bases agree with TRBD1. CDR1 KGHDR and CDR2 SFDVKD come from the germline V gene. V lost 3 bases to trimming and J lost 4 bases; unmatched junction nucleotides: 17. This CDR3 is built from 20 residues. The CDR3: CATSDTGQGAGLTTSYGYTF. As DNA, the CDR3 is TGTGCCACCAGTGATACGGGACAGGGGGCTGGCTTGACCACGAGCTATGGCTACACCTTC.

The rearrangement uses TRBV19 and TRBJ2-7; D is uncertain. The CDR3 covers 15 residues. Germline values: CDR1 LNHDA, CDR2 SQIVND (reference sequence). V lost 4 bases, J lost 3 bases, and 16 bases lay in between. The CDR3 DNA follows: TGTGCCAGTAGTAAAGGCCCCCCACAGCTCTACGAGCAGTACTTC. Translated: CASSKGPPQLYEQYF.

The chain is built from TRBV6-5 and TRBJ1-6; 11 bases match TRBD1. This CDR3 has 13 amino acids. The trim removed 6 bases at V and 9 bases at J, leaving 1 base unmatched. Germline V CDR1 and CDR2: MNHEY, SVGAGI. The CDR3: CASSGTGGSPLHF. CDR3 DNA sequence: TGTGCCAGCAGCGGGACAGGGGGTTCACCCCTCCACTTT.

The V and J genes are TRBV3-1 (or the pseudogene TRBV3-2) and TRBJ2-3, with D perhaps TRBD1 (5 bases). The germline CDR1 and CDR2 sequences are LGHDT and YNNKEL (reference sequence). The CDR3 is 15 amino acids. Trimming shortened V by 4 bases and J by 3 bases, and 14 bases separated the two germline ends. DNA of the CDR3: TGTGCCAGCAGCCTAGGGGTGGTCAATACAGATACGCAGTATTTT. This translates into CASSLGVVNTDTQYF.

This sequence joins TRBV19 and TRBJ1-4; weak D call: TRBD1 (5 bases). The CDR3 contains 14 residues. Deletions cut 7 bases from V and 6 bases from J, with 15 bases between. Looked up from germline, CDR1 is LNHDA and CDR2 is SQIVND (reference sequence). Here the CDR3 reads CASTPRGGDEKLFF. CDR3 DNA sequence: TGTGCCAGTACCCCCCGGGGGGGGGATGAAAAACTGTTTTTT.

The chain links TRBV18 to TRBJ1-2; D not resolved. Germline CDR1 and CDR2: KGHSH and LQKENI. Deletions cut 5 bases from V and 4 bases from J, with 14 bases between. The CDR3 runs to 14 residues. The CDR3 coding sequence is TGTGCCAGCTCAGAACAACCCGGGTTCTATGGCTACACCTTC. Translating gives CASSEQPGFYGYTF.

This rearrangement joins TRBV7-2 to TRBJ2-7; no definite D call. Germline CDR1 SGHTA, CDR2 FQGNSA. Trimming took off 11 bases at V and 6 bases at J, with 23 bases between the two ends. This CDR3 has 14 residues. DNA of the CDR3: TGTGCCTCCCGTCGAGCAGGTGGCGTGGGCGAGCAGTACTTC. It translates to CASRRAGGVGEQYF.

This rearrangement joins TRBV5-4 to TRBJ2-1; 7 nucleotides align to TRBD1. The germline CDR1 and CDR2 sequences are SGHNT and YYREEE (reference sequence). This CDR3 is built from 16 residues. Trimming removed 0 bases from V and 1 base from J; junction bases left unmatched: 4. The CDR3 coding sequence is TGTGCCAGCAGCTTGGCAGGGGGAGCTTCCTACAATGAGCAGTTCTTC. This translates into CASSLAGGASYNEQFF.

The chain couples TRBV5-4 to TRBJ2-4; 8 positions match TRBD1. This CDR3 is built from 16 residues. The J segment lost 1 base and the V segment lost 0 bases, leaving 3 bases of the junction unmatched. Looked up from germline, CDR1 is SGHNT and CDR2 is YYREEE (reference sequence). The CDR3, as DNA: TGTGCCAGCAGCTTGGGGCAGGGGGCGGCCAAAAACATTCAGTACTTC. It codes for CASSLGQGAAKNIQYF. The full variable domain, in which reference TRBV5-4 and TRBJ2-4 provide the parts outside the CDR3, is ETGVTQSPTHLIKTRGQQVTLRCSSQSGHNTVSWYQQALGQGPQFIFQYYREEENGRGNFPPRFSGLQFPNYSSELNVNALELDDSALYLCASSLGQGAAKNIQYFGAGTRLSVL.

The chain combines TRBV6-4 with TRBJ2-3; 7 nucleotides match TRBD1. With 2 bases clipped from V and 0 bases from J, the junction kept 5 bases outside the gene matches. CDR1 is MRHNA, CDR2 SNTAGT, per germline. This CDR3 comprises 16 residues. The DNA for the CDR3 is TGTGCCAGCAGTGACGGGGGCAGGGGGAGCACAGATACGCAGTATTTT. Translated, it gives CASSDGGRGSTDTQYF.

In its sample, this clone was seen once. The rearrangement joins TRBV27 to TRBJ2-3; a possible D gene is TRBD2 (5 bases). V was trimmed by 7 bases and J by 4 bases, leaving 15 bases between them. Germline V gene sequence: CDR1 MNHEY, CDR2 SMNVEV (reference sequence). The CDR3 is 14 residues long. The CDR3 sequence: CASTHQVGADTQYF. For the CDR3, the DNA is TGTGCCAGCACACACCAAGTCGGGGCAGATACGCAGTATTTT.

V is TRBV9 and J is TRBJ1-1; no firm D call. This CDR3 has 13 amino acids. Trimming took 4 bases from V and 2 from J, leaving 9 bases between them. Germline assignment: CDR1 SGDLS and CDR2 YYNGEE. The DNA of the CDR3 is TGTGCCAGCAGCTCCCGACTTAACACTGAAGCTTTCTTT. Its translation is CASSSRLNTEAFF.

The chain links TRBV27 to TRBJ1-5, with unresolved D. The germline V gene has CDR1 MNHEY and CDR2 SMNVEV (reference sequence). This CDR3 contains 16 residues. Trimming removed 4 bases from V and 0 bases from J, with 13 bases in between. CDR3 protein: CASSSTVLNSNQPQHF. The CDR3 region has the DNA TGTGCCAGCAGTTCCACCGTACTTAATAGCAATCAGCCCCAGCATTTT.

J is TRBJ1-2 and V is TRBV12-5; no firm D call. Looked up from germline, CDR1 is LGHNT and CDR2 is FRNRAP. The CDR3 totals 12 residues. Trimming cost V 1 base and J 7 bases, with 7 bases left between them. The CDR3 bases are TGTGCTAGTGGTTTGGAGCCTAGTGGCTACACCTTC. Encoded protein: CASGLEPSGYTF. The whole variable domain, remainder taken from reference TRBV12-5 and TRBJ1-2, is DARVTQTPRHKVTEMGQEVTMRCQPILGHNTVFWYRQTMMQGLELLAYFRNRAPLDDSGMPKDRFSAEMPDATLATLKIQPSEPRDSAVYFCASGLEPSGYTFGSGTRLTVV.

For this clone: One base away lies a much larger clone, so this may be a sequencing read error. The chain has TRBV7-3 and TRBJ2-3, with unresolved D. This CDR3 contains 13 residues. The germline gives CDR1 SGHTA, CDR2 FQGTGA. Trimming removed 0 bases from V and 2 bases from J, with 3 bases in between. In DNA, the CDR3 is TGTGCCAGCAGCTTAACTTACACAGATACGCAGTATTTT. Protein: CASSLTYTDTQYF.

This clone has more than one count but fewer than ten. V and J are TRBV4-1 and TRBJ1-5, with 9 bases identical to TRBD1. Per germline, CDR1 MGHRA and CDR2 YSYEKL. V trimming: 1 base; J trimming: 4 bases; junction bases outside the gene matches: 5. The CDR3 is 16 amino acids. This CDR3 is CASSQAGQGENQPQHF. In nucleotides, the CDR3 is TGCGCCAGCAGCCAAGCGGGACAGGGTGAAAATCAGCCCCAGCATTTT.

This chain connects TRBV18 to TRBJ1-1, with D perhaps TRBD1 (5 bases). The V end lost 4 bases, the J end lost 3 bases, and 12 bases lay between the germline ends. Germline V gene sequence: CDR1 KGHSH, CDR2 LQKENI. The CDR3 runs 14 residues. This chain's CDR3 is CASSQAQGDTEAFF. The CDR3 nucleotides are TGTGCCAGCTCACAGGCGCAAGGGGACACTGAAGCTTTCTTT.

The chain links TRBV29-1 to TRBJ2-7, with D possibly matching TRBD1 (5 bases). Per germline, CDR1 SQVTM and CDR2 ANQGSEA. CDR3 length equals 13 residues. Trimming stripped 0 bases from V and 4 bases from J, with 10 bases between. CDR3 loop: CSVEEGREYEQYF. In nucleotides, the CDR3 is TGCAGCGTTGAAGAAGGCAGGGAATACGAGCAGTACTTC.

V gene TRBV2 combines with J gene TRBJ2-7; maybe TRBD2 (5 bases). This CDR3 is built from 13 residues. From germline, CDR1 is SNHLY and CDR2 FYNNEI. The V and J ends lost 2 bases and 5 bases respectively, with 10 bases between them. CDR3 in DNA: TGTGCCAGCAGTGAATGGCTAGCTGACGAGCAGTACTTC. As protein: CASSEWLADEQYF.

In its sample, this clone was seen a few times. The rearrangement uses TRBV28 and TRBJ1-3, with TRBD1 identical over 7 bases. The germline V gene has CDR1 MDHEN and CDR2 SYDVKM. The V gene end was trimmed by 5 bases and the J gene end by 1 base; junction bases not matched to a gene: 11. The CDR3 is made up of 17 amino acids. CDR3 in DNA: TGTGCCAGCAGTCTGCCTTCCGGGACAGCATCTGGAAACACCATATATTTT. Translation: CASSLPSGTASGNTIYF.

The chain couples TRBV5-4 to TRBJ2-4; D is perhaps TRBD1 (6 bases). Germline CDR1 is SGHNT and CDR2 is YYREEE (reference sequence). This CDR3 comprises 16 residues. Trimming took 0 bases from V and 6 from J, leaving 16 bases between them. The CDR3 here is CASSLVGRGGLNIQYF. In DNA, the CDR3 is TGTGCCAGCAGCTTGGTTGGCAGGGGTGGATTAAACATTCAGTACTTC.

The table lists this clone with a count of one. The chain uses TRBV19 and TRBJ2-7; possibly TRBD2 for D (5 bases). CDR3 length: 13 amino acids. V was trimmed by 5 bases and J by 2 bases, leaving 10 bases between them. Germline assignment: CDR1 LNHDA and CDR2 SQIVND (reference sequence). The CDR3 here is CASSRDLPYEQYF. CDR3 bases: TGTGCCAGTAGTCGGGATCTCCCCTACGAGCAGTACTTC.

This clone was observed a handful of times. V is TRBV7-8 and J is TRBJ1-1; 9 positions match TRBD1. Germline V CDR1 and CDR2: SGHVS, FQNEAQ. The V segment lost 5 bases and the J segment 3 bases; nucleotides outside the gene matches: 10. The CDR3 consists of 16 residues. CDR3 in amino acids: CASSPRRTGVDTEAFF. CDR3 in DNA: TGTGCCAGCAGCCCCCGAAGGACAGGGGTTGACACTGAAGCTTTCTTT.

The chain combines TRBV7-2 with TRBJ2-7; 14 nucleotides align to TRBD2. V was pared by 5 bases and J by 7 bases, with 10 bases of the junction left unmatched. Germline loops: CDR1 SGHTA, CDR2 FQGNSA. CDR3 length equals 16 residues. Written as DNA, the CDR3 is TGTGCCAGCAGCCCGAGACTAGCGGGAGGGCCGATGGAGCAGTACTTC. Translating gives CASSPRLAGGPMEQYF.

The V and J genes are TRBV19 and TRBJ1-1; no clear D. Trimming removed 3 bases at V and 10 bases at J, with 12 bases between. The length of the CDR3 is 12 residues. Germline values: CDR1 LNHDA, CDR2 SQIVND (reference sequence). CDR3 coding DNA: TGTGCCAGTAGTATGAATGAGGGAGGAGCTTTCTTT. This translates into CASSMNEGGAFF.

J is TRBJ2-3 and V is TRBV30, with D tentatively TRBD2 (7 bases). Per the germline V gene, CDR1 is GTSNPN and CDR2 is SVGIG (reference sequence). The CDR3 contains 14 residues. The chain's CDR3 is CARGAGEGPDTQYF. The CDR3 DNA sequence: TGTGCTAGGGGGGCGGGAGAAGGCCCAGATACGCAGTATTTT.

The CDR3 DNA is TGTGCCAGCAGTGCTAGCGGGAGGACTTACACAGATACGCAGTATTTT. Translating gives CASSASGRTYTDTQYF. The chain is built from TRBV28 and TRBJ2-3; 11 bases match TRBD2. Germline V gene data show CDR1 as MDHEN and CDR2 as SYDVKM. This CDR3 contains 16 residues. J gave up 2 bases and V 5 bases, and 6 bases lay outside the gene matches.

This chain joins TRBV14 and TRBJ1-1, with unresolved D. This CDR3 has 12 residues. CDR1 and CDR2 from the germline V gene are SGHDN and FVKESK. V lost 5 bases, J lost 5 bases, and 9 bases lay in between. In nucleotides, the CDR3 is TGTGCCAGCAGCGCCCGGTGGACTGAAGCTTTCTTT. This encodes CASSARWTEAFF.